This passage covers 27 T cell receptor beta chains from one sample sequenced in a study of blood T cell repertoires in COVID-19. Method: immunoSEQ multiplex PCR; TCRdb's copy keeps in-frame clones and lacks some. The table includes roughly 180,000 clones, around 88% detected once. Sequenced input: peripheral blood. The receptors stem from a woman in her twenties or thirties with acute or convalescent COVID-19.

The genes are TRBV30 and TRBJ2-1; 11 nucleotides match TRBD2. The junction had 8 bases not matched to a gene; V was cut back by 3 bases and J by 10 bases. The CDR3 has 14 residues. Germline V gene lookup returns CDR1 GTSNPN and CDR2 SVGIG (reference sequence). This chain's CDR3 is CAWRLAGGSEEQFF. The CDR3 nucleotides are TGTGCCTGGAGGCTAGCGGGAGGATCAGAAGAGCAGTTCTTC.

In this sample, this clone turned up once. The chain joins TRBV6-5 to TRBJ2-5; D perhaps matches TRBD1 (8 bases). Germline V lookup: CDR1 MNHEY, CDR2 SVGAGI. Deletions cut 6 bases from V and 6 bases from J, with 20 bases between. CDR3 length: 15 amino acids. The DNA of the CDR3 is TGTGCCAGCAGCTACAGGGGGGGCAAATCTAAGACCCAGTACTTC. Protein sequence: CASSYRGGKSKTQYF.

This chain links TRBV11-3 with TRBJ1-1; tentatively, D is TRBD1 (6 bases). In germline, CDR1 is SGHNT, CDR2 YENEEA. V gave up 8 bases and J gave up 4 bases, with 14 bases separating them. This CDR3 is 13 amino acids long. The CDR3 reads CASGRGAGTEAFF. CDR3 nucleotides: TGTGCCAGCGGCAGGGGCGCGGGCACTGAAGCTTTCTTT.

This clone was detected once. The chain carries TRBV11-2 and TRBJ1-1; no firm D call. The CDR3 consists of 14 residues. Trimming cost V 4 bases and J 6 bases, with 15 bases left between them. Germline V gene data show CDR1 as SGHAT and CDR2 as FQNNGV. The CDR3 loop reads CASSYQVQESEAFF. For the CDR3, the DNA is TGTGCCAGCAGCTACCAGGTTCAAGAGTCTGAAGCTTTCTTT.

This chain links TRBV27 with TRBJ1-5; D unclear. The CDR3 length is 14 residues. V was clipped by 0 bases and J by 2 bases, with 5 bases between them. The germline gives CDR1 MNHEY, CDR2 SMNVEV (reference sequence). CDR3 coding DNA: TGTGCCAGCAGTTTATCACGAGGCAATCAGCCCCAGCATTTT. Translation gives CASSLSRGNQPQHF.

This clone was found a few times. The chain uses TRBV19 and TRBJ1-1; TRBD1 agrees at 8 bases. The J segment lost 5 bases and the V segment lost 10 bases, leaving 9 bases of the junction unmatched. The CDR3 extends over 13 amino acids. Germline CDR1 LNHDA, CDR2 SQIVND (reference sequence). The CDR3: CATSGGSRTEAFF. Here the CDR3 DNA reads TGTGCCACCTCAGGGGGCTCCCGGACTGAAGCTTTCTTT.

This chain links TRBV7-9 with TRBJ1-2; a weak D match, TRBD1 (6 bases). Germline assignment: CDR1 SEHNR and CDR2 FQNEAQ (reference sequence). The CDR3 is 13 amino acids. With 3 bases removed from V and 8 bases from J, the gap between germline ends came to 13 bases. The CDR3 nucleotides are TGTGCCAGCAGCTTTTCAGGGGCGGGCGGCTACACCTTC. It encodes CASSFSGAGGYTF.

About this clone: The same CDR3 is also encoded by other DNA sequences in this sample. This chain joins TRBV6-6 and TRBJ2-1, with 8 bases lining up with TRBD2. The CDR3 runs to 13 residues. Germline loops: CDR1 MNHNY, CDR2 SVGAGI (reference sequence). With V trimmed by 6 bases and J by 8 bases, 6 bases remained unmatched. The CDR3 DNA sequence: TGTGCCAGCAGCCGGACTAGCTTGGATGAGCAGTTCTTC. This translates into CASSRTSLDEQFF.

J is TRBJ1-2 and V is TRBV25-1, with D tentatively TRBD1 (5 bases). Trimming left V 2 bases short and J 8 bases short, with 12 bases between. Germline-derived CDR1 and CDR2 are MGHDK and SYGVNS. The CDR3 has 13 amino acids. CDR3 DNA sequence: TGTGCCAGCAGTGAAGACCTGGGGGGAGGCTACACCTTC. Translating it yields CASSEDLGGGYTF.

This chain links TRBV9 with TRBJ2-7; 8 positions match TRBD2. The CDR3 length is 14 residues. Germline values: CDR1 SGDLS, CDR2 YYNGEE. The ends lost 0 bases at V and 7 bases at J; junction bases unmatched: 6. In DNA form, the CDR3 reads TGTGCCAGCAGCGTAGAAGCGGGAGTGGGGGAGCAGTACTTC. Translation gives CASSVEAGVGEQYF.

J is TRBJ1-2 and V is TRBV6-4, with TRBD1 as a possible D gene (6 bases). The V and J ends lost 5 bases and 0 bases respectively, with 10 bases between them. The CDR3 loop spans 14 amino acids. The germline V gene has CDR1 MRHNA and CDR2 SNTAGT. The CDR3 DNA is TGTGCCAGCAGTCCTGGGACATCTAACTATGGCTACACCTTC. It codes for CASSPGTSNYGYTF.

This clone came up once. The chain couples TRBV5-1 to TRBJ2-1; 11 positions match TRBD2. From germline, CDR1 is SGHRS and CDR2 YFSETQ. The J segment lost 3 bases and the V segment lost 5 bases, leaving 10 bases of the junction unmatched. The CDR3 covers 17 residues. The chain's CDR3 is CASSFLAGGSLYNEQFF. CDR3 coding DNA: TGCGCCAGCAGTTTTCTAGCGGGAGGTTCGCTCTACAATGAGCAGTTCTTC.

The rearrangement links TRBV6-6 to TRBJ2-2; 9 nucleotides align to TRBD2. The germline CDR1 and CDR2 sequences are MNHNY and SVGAGI (reference sequence). The J segment lost 6 bases and the V segment lost 5 bases, leaving 4 bases of the junction unmatched. CDR3 length: 14 amino acids. CDR3 DNA sequence: TGTGCCAGCAGTCTAGCGGGGCCCCCCGGGGAGCTGTTTTTT. This codes for CASSLAGPPGELFF.

The rearrangement uses TRBV30 and TRBJ2-2; TRBD1 matches at 8 bases. Trimming at V came to 7 bases and at J to 1 base, leaving 8 bases not matched to a gene. Germline V gives CDR1 GTSNPN, CDR2 SVGIG (reference sequence). This CDR3 has 15 amino acids. This CDR3 reads CALTLGTGNTGELFF. DNA of the CDR3: TGTGCCTTGACACTGGGGACAGGGAACACCGGGGAGCTGTTTTTT.

This clone came up a few times. The chain is built from TRBV16 and TRBJ1-5; D not resolved. The ends were cut back, 0 bases at V and 7 bases at J, with 10 bases in the middle. This CDR3 contains 14 residues. Germline CDR1 is KGHSY and CDR2 is FQNENV. This CDR3 is CASSQSGDWQPQHF. The CDR3 nucleotides are TGTGCCAGCAGCCAATCCGGAGACTGGCAGCCCCAGCATTTT.

This CDR3 reads CASCRDRNEKLFF. The DNA for the CDR3 is TGTGCCAGCTGCCGGGACAGGAATGAAAAACTGTTTTTT. The chain combines TRBV25-1 with TRBJ1-4, with TRBD1 matching over 8 bases. The CDR3 contains 13 residues. CDR1 and CDR2 from the germline V gene are MGHDK and SYGVNS. With 8 bases clipped from V and 5 bases from J, the junction kept 4 bases outside the gene matches.

With regard to this clone: The junction departs from the called germline gene at one end, perhaps through a read error. The V and J genes are TRBV10-3 and TRBJ1-6; a weak D match, TRBD1 (5 bases). The germline gives CDR1 ENHRY, CDR2 SYGVKD. CDR3 size: 14 residues. The CDR3 DNA follows: TGTGCCATCGGTGAGAGGGGAAGAGATTCACCCCTCCACTTT. This sequence encodes CAIGERGRDSPLHF.

The gene calls are TRBV10-2 and TRBJ2-7, with 7 bases matching TRBD1. V lost 2 bases to trimming and J lost 6 bases; unmatched junction nucleotides: 7. Germline CDR1 WSHSY, CDR2 SAAADI. This CDR3 has 14 amino acids. The CDR3: CASSERKGAGEQYF. The CDR3, as DNA: TGCGCCAGCAGTGAGCGGAAGGGGGCTGGCGAGCAGTACTTC.

This chain's CDR3 is CASSPTGAGELFF. DNA of the CDR3: TGTGCCAGCAGCCCTACAGGGGCCGGGGAGCTGTTTTTT. V is TRBV11-3 and J is TRBJ2-2, with 7 bases aligning to TRBD1. Looked up from germline, CDR1 is SGHNT and CDR2 is YENEEA. The CDR3 contains 13 residues. After removal of 5 bases from V and 6 bases from J, the junction contained 3 bases not matched to a gene.

This clone came up a few times. The chain combines TRBV5-5 with TRBJ2-6; perhaps TRBD1 as D (5 bases). V was shortened by 4 bases and J by 2 bases, with 10 bases between the two germline ends. This CDR3 comprises 15 residues. The germline CDR1 and CDR2 sequences are SGHKS and YYEKEE (reference sequence). In DNA form, the CDR3 reads TGTGCCAGCAGCCCCACACAGGCTGGGGCCAACGTCCTGACTTTC. Protein product: CASSPTQAGANVLTF.

This chain uses TRBV28 with TRBJ2-2; D remains unclear. The CDR3 runs to 10 residues. Germline V gives CDR1 MDHEN, CDR2 SYDVKM. V lost 6 bases and J lost 7, with 3 bases in between. The CDR3 sequence is CASSRGELFF. The CDR3 nucleotides read TGTGCCAGCAGCCGCGGGGAGCTGTTTTTT.

The gene calls are TRBV27 and TRBJ2-2, with D perhaps TRBD1 (6 bases). The CDR3 covers 13 residues. Trimming took 8 bases from V and 4 from J, leaving 11 bases between them. Germline CDR1 MNHEY, CDR2 SMNVEV (reference sequence). CDR3 nucleotide sequence: TGTGCCAGCCGACAGGCGGTCACCGGGGAGCTGTTTTTT. This encodes CASRQAVTGELFF.

This clone was recorded only once. The rearrangement uses TRBV6-1 and TRBJ2-7; possibly TRBD2 for D (5 bases). V was clipped by 2 bases and J by 2 bases, with 10 bases between them. This CDR3 region has 14 residues. Germline V gene data show CDR1 as MNHNS and CDR2 as SASEGT. CDR3 sequence (DNA): TGTGCCAGCAGTGAAAACCAGCGGACCTACGAGCAGTACTTC. Translation: CASSENQRTYEQYF.

V usage is TRBV28 and J usage is TRBJ2-3; tentative D call: TRBD2 (5 bases). The germline V gene encodes CDR1 MDHEN and CDR2 SYDVKM. This CDR3 has 15 residues. Trimming removed 3 bases at V and 2 bases at J, with 12 bases between. The CDR3 region has the DNA TGTGCCAGCAGTTTGTTTCGGGGAACCACAGATACGCAGTATTTT. Protein sequence: CASSLFRGTTDTQYF.

This chain uses TRBV3-1 (or the pseudogene TRBV3-2) with TRBJ2-7, with 8 bases lining up with TRBD1. Looked up from germline, CDR1 is LGHDT and CDR2 is YNNKEL (reference sequence). CDR3 length: 15 amino acids. V lost 1 base and J lost 6; bases outside the gene matches: 8. The CDR3 nucleotides read TGTGCCAGCAGCCAAGGGGACAGGATGACCGCCGAGCAGTACTTC. Protein: CASSQGDRMTAEQYF.

This clone was counted a single time. This sequence joins TRBV19 and TRBJ1-1, with D unresolved. V was pared by 3 bases and J by 11 bases, with 4 bases between. This CDR3 is 9 amino acids long. Germline V gene lookup returns CDR1 LNHDA and CDR2 SQIVND (reference sequence). This CDR3 is CASSILAFF. CDR3 DNA sequence: TGTGCCAGTAGTATTCTGGCTTTCTTT.

This chain uses TRBV28 with TRBJ2-4, with D maybe TRBD1 (6 bases). From germline, CDR1 is MDHEN and CDR2 SYDVKM. The CDR3 contains 15 residues. V lost 6 bases and J lost 8, with 20 bases in between. The CDR3 DNA reads TGTGCCAGCAGACGGGCCCTACAGGGTACGGACATTCAGTACTTC. Its protein is CASRRALQGTDIQYF.